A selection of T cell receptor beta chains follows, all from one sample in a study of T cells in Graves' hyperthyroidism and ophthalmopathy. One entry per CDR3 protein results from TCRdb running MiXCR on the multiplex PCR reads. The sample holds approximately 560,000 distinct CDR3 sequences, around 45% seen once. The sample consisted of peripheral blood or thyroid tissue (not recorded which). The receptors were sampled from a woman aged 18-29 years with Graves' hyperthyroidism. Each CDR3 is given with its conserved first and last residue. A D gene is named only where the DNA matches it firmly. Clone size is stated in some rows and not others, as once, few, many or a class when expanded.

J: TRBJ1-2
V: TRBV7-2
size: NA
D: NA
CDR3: CASTSGGGGYTF
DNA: TGTGCCAGCACCTCCGGGGGGGGGGGCTACACCTTC

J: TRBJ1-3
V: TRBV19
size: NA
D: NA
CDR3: CASTDTGGNTIYF
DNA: TGTGCCAGTACGGATACAGGGGGAAACACCATATATTTT

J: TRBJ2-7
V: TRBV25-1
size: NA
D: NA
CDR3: CASSGSCEQYF
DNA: TGTGCCAGCAGCGGGAGCTGCGAGCAGTACTTC

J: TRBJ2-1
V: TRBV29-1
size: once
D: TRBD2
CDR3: CSVEWDYSYNEQFF
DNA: TGCAGCGTTGAATGGGACTACTCCTACAATGAGCAGTTCTTC

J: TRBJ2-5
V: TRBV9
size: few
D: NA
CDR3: CASSVDQGMETQYF
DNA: TGTGCCAGCAGCGTAGATCAGGGGATGGAGACCCAGTACTTC

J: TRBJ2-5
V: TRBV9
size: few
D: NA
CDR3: CASSSQGGGARPQYF
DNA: TGTGCCAGCAGCTCCCAGGGGGGGGGAGCTCGTCCCCAGTACTTC

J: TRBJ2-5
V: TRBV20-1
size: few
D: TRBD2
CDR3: CSASSLAGGVVETQYF
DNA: TGCAGTGCTAGCTCGCTAGCGGGAGGGGTCGTAGAGACCCAGTACTTC

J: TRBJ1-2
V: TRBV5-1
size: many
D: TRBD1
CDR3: CASSLVDRDSGYTF
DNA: TGCGCCAGCAGCTTAGTCGACAGGGATAGTGGCTACACCTTC

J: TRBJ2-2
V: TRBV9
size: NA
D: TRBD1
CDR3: CASSVSGGTGELFF
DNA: TGTGCCAGCAGCGTATCAGGGGGCACCGGGGAGCTGTTTTTT

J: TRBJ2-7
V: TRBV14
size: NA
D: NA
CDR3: CASSQPPIAFERYF
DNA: TGTGCCAGCAGCCAGCCCCCGATTGCGTTCGAGCGGTACTTC

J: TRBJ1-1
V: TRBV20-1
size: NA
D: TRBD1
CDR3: CSGDRGPGTEAFF
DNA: TGCAGTGGGGACAGGGGGCCGGGAACTGAAGCTTTCTTT

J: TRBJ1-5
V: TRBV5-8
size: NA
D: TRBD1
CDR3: CASSQRTGPDNQPQHF
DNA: TGCGCCAGCAGCCAACGGACAGGCCCTGACAATCAGCCCCAGCATTTT

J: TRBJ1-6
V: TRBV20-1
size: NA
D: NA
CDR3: CSASSVAANSPLHF
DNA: TGCAGTGCTAGTAGTGTGGCCGCTAATTCACCCCTCCACTTT

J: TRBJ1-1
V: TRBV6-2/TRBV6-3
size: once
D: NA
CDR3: CASSYSLRVSEAFF
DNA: TGTGCCAGCAGTTACTCCTTAAGGGTCTCTGAAGCTTTCTTT

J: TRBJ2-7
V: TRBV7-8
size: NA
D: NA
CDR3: CASSLRANSYEQYF
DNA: TGTGCCAGCAGTTTAAGGGCTAACTCCTACGAGCAGTACTTC

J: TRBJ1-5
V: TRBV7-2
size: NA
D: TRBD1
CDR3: CASSLSRVSRGSNRPQHF
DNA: TGTGCCAGCAGCTTGTCCCGGGTGAGCAGGGGGAGCAATCGGCCCCAGCATTTT

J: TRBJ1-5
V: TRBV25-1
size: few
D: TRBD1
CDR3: CASSQETGDQPQHF
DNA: TGTGCCAGCAGCCAAGAAACAGGGGATCAGCCCCAGCATTTT

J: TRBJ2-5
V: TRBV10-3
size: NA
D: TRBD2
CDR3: CAISDPRTSGRVAETQYF
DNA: TGTGCCATCAGTGACCCAAGGACTAGCGGGAGGGTCGCCGAGACCCAGTACTTC

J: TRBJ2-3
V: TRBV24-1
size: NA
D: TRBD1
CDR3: CATSDELGQGVADTQYF
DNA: TGTGCCACCAGTGATGAACTGGGACAGGGGGTCGCAGATACGCAGTATTTT

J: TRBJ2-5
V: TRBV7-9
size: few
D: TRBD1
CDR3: CASSYLDRGPQETQYF
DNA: TGTGCCAGCAGTTACTTGGACAGGGGCCCACAAGAGACCCAGTACTTC

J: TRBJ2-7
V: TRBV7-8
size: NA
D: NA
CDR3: CASSPMGGAYEQYF
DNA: TGTGCCAGCAGCCCGATGGGGGGGGCTTACGAGCAGTACTTC

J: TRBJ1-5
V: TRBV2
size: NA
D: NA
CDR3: CAISEEQDPSNQPQHF
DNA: TGTGCCATCAGTGAAGAGCAGGATCCCAGCAATCAGCCCCAGCATTTT

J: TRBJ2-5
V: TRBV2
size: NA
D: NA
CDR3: CASMAFSGETQYF
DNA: TGTGCCAGCATGGCATTTTCAGGCGAGACCCAGTACTTC

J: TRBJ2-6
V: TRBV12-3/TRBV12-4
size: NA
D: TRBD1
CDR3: CASSPRTGRSSGANVLTF
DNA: TGTGCCAGCAGTCCAAGGACAGGTCGCAGCTCTGGGGCCAACGTCCTGACTTTC

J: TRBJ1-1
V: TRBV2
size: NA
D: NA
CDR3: CASAGRDLGNTEAFF
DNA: TGTGCCAGTGCGGGACGCGATCTGGGGAACACTGAAGCTTTCTTT

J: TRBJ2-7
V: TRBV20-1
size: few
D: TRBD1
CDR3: CAIRQGGDEQYF
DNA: TGTGCGATACGACAGGGGGGCGACGAGCAGTACTTC

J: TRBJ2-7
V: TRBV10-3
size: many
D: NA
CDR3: CASNDSGDEQYF
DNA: TGTGCCAGCAACGACTCAGGGGACGAGCAGTACTTC

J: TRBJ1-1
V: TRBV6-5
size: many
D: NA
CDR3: CASSYSDGYTEAFF
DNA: TGTGCCAGCAGTTACTCAGACGGTTACACTGAAGCTTTCTTT

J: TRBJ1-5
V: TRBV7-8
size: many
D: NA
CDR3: CASSPGQNQPQHF
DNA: TGTGCCAGCAGCCCCGGACAGAATCAGCCCCAGCATTTT

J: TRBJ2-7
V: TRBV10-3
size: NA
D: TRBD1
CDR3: CAISFARGPYEQYF
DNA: TGTGCCATCAGTTTTGCCAGGGGGCCTTACGAGCAGTACTTC

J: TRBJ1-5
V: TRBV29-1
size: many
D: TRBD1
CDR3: CSILTGDGETQHF
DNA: TGCAGCATCCTGACAGGGGATGGGGAGACCCAGCATTTT

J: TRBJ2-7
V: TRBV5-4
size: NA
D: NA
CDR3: CASSGGGYYEQYF
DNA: TGTGCCAGCAGCGGGGGAGGTTACTACGAGCAGTACTTC

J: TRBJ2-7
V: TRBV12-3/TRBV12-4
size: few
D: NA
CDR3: CASSLAGAGYEQYF
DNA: TGTGCCAGCAGTTTGGCAGGGGCGGGCTACGAGCAGTACTTC

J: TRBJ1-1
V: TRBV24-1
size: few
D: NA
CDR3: CATSDTKSTGLTGEAFF
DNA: TGTGCCACCAGTGATACAAAATCGACAGGTTTGACGGGTGAAGCTTTCTTT

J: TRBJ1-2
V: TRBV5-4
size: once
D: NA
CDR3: CASSQGTETNYGYTF
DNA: TGCGCCAGCAGCCAAGGGACGGAGACTAACTATGGCTACACCTTC

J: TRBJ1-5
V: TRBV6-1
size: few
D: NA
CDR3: CASRQEGYQPQHF
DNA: TGTGCCAGCAGGCAAGAGGGGTATCAGCCCCAGCATTTT

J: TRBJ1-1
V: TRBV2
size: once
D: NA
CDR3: CASSLISPPGNTEAFF
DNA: TGTGCCAGCAGTTTAATTTCACCACCCGGGAACACTGAAGCTTTCTTT

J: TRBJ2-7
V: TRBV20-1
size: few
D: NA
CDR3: CSAIRAAYEQYF
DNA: TGCAGTGCTATTAGGGCGGCCTACGAGCAGTACTTC

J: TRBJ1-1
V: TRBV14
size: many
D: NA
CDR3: CASSQLRATEAFF
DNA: TGTGCCAGCAGCCAATTGAGGGCCACTGAAGCTTTCTTT

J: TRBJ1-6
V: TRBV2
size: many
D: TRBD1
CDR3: CASTAGQGASPLHF
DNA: TGTGCCAGCACCGCTGGGCAGGGGGCCTCACCCCTCCACTTT

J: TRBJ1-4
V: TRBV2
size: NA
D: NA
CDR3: CASRPRDIGEKLFF
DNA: TGTGCCAGCAGACCTAGGGACATTGGAGAAAAACTGTTTTTT